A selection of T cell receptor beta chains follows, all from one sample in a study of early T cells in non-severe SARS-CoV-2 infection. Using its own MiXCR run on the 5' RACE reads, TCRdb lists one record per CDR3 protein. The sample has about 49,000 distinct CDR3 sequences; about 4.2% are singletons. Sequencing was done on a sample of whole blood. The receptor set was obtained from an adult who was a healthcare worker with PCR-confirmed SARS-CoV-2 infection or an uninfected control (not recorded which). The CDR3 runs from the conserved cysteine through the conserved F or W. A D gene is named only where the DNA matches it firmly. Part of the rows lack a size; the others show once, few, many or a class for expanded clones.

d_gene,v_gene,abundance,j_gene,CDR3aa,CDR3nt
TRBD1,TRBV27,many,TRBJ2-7,CASSLSGGPGYEQYF,TGTGCCAGCAGTCTATCAGGGGGACCGGGGTACGAGCAGTACTTC
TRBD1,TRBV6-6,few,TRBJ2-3,CASSYTLPTGGTDTQYF,TGTGCCAGCAGTTACACCCTCCCCACAGGGGGCACAGATACGCAGTATTTT
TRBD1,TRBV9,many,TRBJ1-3,CASSVGTGIGNTIYF,TGTGCCAGCAGCGTAGGGACAGGGATCGGTAACACCATATATTTT
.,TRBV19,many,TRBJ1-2,CASSIDRTLGYTF,TGTGCCAGTAGTATAGACAGGACCCTTGGCTACACCTTC
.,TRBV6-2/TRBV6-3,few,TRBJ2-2,CASSYGVNTGELFF,TGTGCCAGCAGTTACGGGGTGAACACCGGGGAGCTGTTTTTT
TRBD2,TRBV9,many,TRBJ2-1,CASSVVLAGYNEQFF,TGTGCCAGCAGCGTAGTTCTAGCGGGATACAATGAGCAGTTCTTC
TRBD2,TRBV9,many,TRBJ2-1,CASSPRSSGSDYRNEQFF,TGTGCCAGCAGCCCCCGGAGTAGCGGGAGTGATTACAGAAATGAGCAGTTCTTC
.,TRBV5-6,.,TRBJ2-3,CASRPQGGTDTQYF,TGTGCCAGCAGGCCACAGGGAGGGACAGATACGCAGTATTTT
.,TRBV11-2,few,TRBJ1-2,CASSYTGIEGYTF,TGTGCCAGCAGCTATACAGGGATAGAGGGCTACACCTTC
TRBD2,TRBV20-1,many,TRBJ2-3,CSAERFPREAPDTQYF,TGCAGTGCTGAAAGGTTCCCGCGGGAGGCTCCAGATACGCAGTATTTT
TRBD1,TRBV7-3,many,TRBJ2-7,CASSPGQGAYEQYF,TGTGCCAGCAGCCCGGGACAGGGGGCTTACGAGCAGTACTTC
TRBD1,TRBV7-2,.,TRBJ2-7,CASSLRGGQGTGEQYF,TGTGCCAGCAGCTTAAGGGGAGGACAGGGGACCGGCGAGCAGTACTTC
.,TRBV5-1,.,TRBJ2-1,CASSSRGTPPNNEQFF,TGCGCCAGCAGCTCCAGGGGGACTCCTCCAAACAATGAGCAGTTCTTC
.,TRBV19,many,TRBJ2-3,CASSSGVTDTQYF,TGTGCCAGTAGTAGCGGGGTCACAGATACGCAGTATTTT
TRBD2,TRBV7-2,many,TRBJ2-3,CASSSTSGGGGDTQYF,TGTGCCAGCAGCTCCACTAGCGGGGGGGGTGGAGATACGCAGTATTTT
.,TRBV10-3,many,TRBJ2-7,CAIRVVDSYEQYF,TGTGCCATCAGAGTTGTAGATTCCTACGAGCAGTACTTC
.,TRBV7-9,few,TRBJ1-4,CASSSGTVNEKLFF,TGTGCCAGCAGCTCCGGGACTGTGAATGAAAAACTGTTTTTT
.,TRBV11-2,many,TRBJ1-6,CASSPRQQESPLHF,TGTGCCAGCAGCCCAAGACAGCAGGAGTCCCCCCTCCACTTT
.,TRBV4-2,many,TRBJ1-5,CASSQDRLGQPQHF,TGTGCCAGCAGCCAAGACAGACTCGGCCAGCCCCAGCATTTT
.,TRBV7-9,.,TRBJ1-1,CASSLGTETEAFF,TGTGCCAGCAGCTTGGGGACGGAGACTGAAGCTTTCTTT
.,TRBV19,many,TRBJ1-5,CASSGGSQPQHF,TGTGCCAGTAGTGGGGGCTCACAGCCCCAGCATTTT
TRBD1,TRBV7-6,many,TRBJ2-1,CASSSAAYGTANNEQFF,TGTGCCAGCAGCTCAGCCGCCTATGGGACAGCGAACAATGAGCAGTTCTTC
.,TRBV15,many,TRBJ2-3,CATSRDRLETQYF,TGTGCCACCAGCAGAGACCGACTTGAAACGCAGTATTTT
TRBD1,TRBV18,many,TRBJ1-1,CASSPSTGGNTEAFF,TGTGCCAGCTCACCCTCGACAGGGGGTAACACTGAAGCTTTCTTT
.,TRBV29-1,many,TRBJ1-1,CSVKRATEAFF,TGCAGCGTCAAGAGGGCAACTGAAGCTTTCTTT
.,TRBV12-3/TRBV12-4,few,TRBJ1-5,CASSTRRENQPQHF,TGTGCCAGCAGCACCAGACGGGAGAATCAGCCCCAGCATTTT
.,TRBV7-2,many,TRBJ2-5,CASSPQETQYF,TGTGCCAGCAGCCCCCAAGAGACCCAGTACTTC
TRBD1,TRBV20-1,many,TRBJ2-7,CSARGRQGSSYEQYF,TGCAGTGCTAGAGGGAGACAGGGGAGCTCCTACGAGCAGTACTTC
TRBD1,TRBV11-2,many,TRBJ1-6,CASSPAGGQGAPLHF,TGTGCCAGCAGCCCAGCGGGAGGACAGGGAGCACCCCTCCACTTT
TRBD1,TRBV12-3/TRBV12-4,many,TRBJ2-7,CASSFQGQTYEQYF,TGTGCCAGCAGTTTTCAGGGACAGACCTACGAGCAGTACTTC
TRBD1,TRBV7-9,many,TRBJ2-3,CASSQGANPSTDTQYF,TGTGCCAGCAGCCAGGGGGCGAATCCTAGCACAGATACGCAGTATTTT
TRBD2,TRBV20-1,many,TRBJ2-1,CSAKSGGANNEQFF,TGCAGTGCTAAGAGCGGGGGGGCGAACAATGAGCAGTTCTTC
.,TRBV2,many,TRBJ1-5,CASSEAEVYSNQPQHF,TGTGCCAGCAGTGAAGCGGAAGTATATAGCAATCAGCCCCAGCATTTT
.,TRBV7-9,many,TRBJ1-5,CASSFDGNQPQHF,TGTGCCAGCAGCTTTGATGGTAATCAGCCCCAGCATTTT
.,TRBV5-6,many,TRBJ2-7,CASSFLNVGPEQYF,TGTGCCAGCAGCTTCCTGAACGTCGGTCCCGAGCAGTACTTC
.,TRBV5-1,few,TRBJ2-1,CASSSDIGDGEQFF,TGCGCCAGCAGCTCCGACATAGGAGATGGTGAGCAGTTCTTC
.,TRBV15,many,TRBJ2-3,CATSRDLFSDTQYF,TGTGCCACCAGCAGAGATCTGTTTTCCGATACGCAGTATTTT